A single TCR beta chain is shown here with its context. The source of the sample is a study of T cell responses to AZD1222 COVID-19 vaccine. Produced via immunoSEQ multiplex PCR; TCRdb's table is partial and in-frame only. The sample has 150,000 to 200,000 clones, 92% seen once. This CDR3 has 15 residues. The germline V gene encodes CDR1 MNHEY and CDR2 SVGAGI. V lost 0 bases, J lost 2 bases, and 11 bases lay in between. Sequenced material: peripheral blood, taken 28 days after the second AZD1222 dose. This TCR derives from an adult who received the AZD1222 COVID-19 vaccine. The chain combines TRBV6-5 with TRBJ2-7; no firm D call. In DNA form, the CDR3 reads TGTGCCAGCAGTTACTCTCCTGGGGTGGCCTACGAGCAGTACTTC. Translated: CASSYSPGVAYEQYF.